These T cell receptor beta chains were read from a single sample in a study of shared clonotypes between healthy human individuals. Profiled with immunoSEQ multiplex PCR; TCRdb holds only in-frame clones, not every one. Seen here are some 630,000 clones, about two thirds observed once, and the top ten hold under 2%. Sequencing was performed on memory CD4+ T cells sorted from blood. The source is a woman aged 25-40 years in good health. The CDR3 runs from the conserved cysteine through the conserved F or W. Fields, in order: V gene, J gene, D gene, clone size, CDR3 protein, CDR3 DNA. A D gene is named only where the DNA matches it firmly. The size of a clone is reported for some rows only, either as once, few or many, or as a class for expanded clones.

v_gene: TRBV5-1; j_gene: TRBJ1-3; d_gene: NA; abundance: NA; CDR3aa: CASSFNEATAGNTIYF; CDR3nt: TGCGCCAGCAGCTTTAATGAGGCGACAGCGGGAAACACCATATATTTT
v_gene: TRBV11-2; j_gene: TRBJ2-1; d_gene: NA; abundance: once; CDR3aa: CASSQEGQSYNEQFF; CDR3nt: TGTGCCAGCAGCCAAGAGGGACAAAGCTACAATGAGCAGTTCTTC
v_gene: TRBV11-2; j_gene: TRBJ2-7; d_gene: TRBD1; abundance: NA; CDR3aa: CASSLGSGQGFYEQYF; CDR3nt: TGTGCCAGCAGCTTAGGTTCGGGACAGGGCTTTTACGAGCAGTACTTC
v_gene: TRBV5-1; j_gene: TRBJ2-5; d_gene: NA; abundance: NA; CDR3aa: CASSRIGLQETQYF; CDR3nt: TGCGCCAGCAGCCGAATCGGCCTCCAAGAGACCCAGTACTTC
v_gene: TRBV11-3; j_gene: TRBJ2-1; d_gene: TRBD2; abundance: NA; CDR3aa: CASSIGTSGINEQFF; CDR3nt: TGTGCCAGCAGCATCGGGACTAGCGGGATCAATGAGCAGTTCTTC
v_gene: TRBV5-1; j_gene: TRBJ1-1; d_gene: NA; abundance: many; CDR3aa: CASSSILEGTEAFF; CDR3nt: TGCGCCAGCAGCTCGATATTGGAGGGCACTGAAGCTTTCTTT
v_gene: TRBV6-5; j_gene: TRBJ1-2; d_gene: NA; abundance: NA; CDR3aa: CASRWSLYQGGYTF; CDR3nt: TGTGCCAGCAGATGGAGTCTCTACCAGGGGGGCTACACCTTC
v_gene: TRBV13; j_gene: TRBJ2-1; d_gene: TRBD2; abundance: NA; CDR3aa: CASSLAGGYYNEQFF; CDR3nt: TGTGCCAGCAGTCTAGCGGGAGGGTATTACAATGAGCAGTTCTTC
v_gene: TRBV7-7; j_gene: TRBJ2-1; d_gene: NA; abundance: few; CDR3aa: CASSKTGSSYNEQFF; CDR3nt: TGTGCCAGCAGCAAAACAGGGAGCTCCTACAATGAGCAGTTCTTC
v_gene: TRBV19; j_gene: TRBJ1-5; d_gene: TRBD1; abundance: many; CDR3aa: CASSGTGRGQPQHF; CDR3nt: TGTGCCAGTAGCGGGACAGGGAGGGGTCAGCCCCAGCATTTT
v_gene: TRBV18; j_gene: TRBJ2-1; d_gene: TRBD2; abundance: NA; CDR3aa: CASSPGLQYNEQFF; CDR3nt: TGTGCCAGCTCACCGGGACTACAATACAATGAGCAGTTCTTC
v_gene: TRBV5-1; j_gene: TRBJ2-6; d_gene: NA; abundance: few; CDR3aa: CASSQGAGANVLTF; CDR3nt: TGCGCCAGCAGCCAGGGAGCTGGGGCCAACGTCCTGACTTTC
v_gene: TRBV7-2; j_gene: TRBJ2-7; d_gene: NA; abundance: NA; CDR3aa: CASSLSLHLSYEQYF; CDR3nt: TGTGCCAGCAGCTTATCTCTCCACCTCTCCTACGAGCAGTACTTC
v_gene: TRBV29-1; j_gene: TRBJ2-1; d_gene: TRBD1; abundance: NA; CDR3aa: CSVGSDRGPYNEQFF; CDR3nt: TGCAGCGTTGGGTCTGACAGGGGGCCTTACAATGAGCAGTTCTTC
v_gene: TRBV4-1; j_gene: TRBJ2-3; d_gene: NA; abundance: NA; CDR3aa: CASSPKARVGTDTQYF; CDR3nt: TGCGCCAGCAGCCCAAAGGCCCGGGTGGGCACAGATACGCAGTATTTT
v_gene: TRBV30; j_gene: TRBJ1-1; d_gene: NA; abundance: NA; CDR3aa: CAWSLRANTEAFF; CDR3nt: TGTGCCTGGAGTCTAAGGGCGAACACTGAAGCTTTCTTT
v_gene: TRBV5-6; j_gene: TRBJ1-2; d_gene: TRBD1; abundance: NA; CDR3aa: CASSLARQGGNYGYTF; CDR3nt: TGTGCCAGCAGCTTGGCGAGACAGGGAGGAAACTATGGCTACACCTTC
v_gene: TRBV27; j_gene: TRBJ1-2; d_gene: NA; abundance: NA; CDR3aa: CASSLQGFYGYTF; CDR3nt: TGTGCCAGCAGTTTACAGGGATTCTATGGCTACACCTTC
v_gene: TRBV7-9; j_gene: TRBJ2-3; d_gene: NA; abundance: NA; CDR3aa: CASRTDGYTDTQYF; CDR3nt: TGTGCCAGCAGGACCGACGGCTACACAGATACGCAGTATTTT
v_gene: TRBV6-1; j_gene: TRBJ1-5; d_gene: NA; abundance: once; CDR3aa: CASLFTPQQPQHF; CDR3nt: TGTGCCAGCCTTTTTACCCCGCAACAGCCCCAGCATTTT
v_gene: TRBV5-6; j_gene: TRBJ1-1; d_gene: NA; abundance: few; CDR3aa: CASSFGGGRQGTEAFF; CDR3nt: TGTGCCAGCAGCTTCGGAGGGGGGCGGCAGGGCACTGAAGCTTTCTTT
v_gene: TRBV7-9; j_gene: TRBJ1-1; d_gene: NA; abundance: once; CDR3aa: CASSLGLGRTTEAFF; CDR3nt: TGTGCCAGCAGCTTAGGCCTGGGACGGACCACTGAAGCTTTCTTT
v_gene: TRBV7-9; j_gene: TRBJ2-7; d_gene: TRBD2; abundance: NA; CDR3aa: CASSLVGGRARYEQYF; CDR3nt: TGTGCCAGCAGCTTAGTGGGCGGGAGGGCCCGCTACGAGCAGTACTTC
v_gene: TRBV9; j_gene: TRBJ2-3; d_gene: TRBD2; abundance: many; CDR3aa: CASSVGGLADTDTQYF; CDR3nt: TGTGCCAGCAGCGTAGGGGGACTAGCGGACACAGATACGCAGTATTTT
v_gene: TRBV5-1; j_gene: TRBJ2-7; d_gene: NA; abundance: few; CDR3aa: CASTNNREQYF; CDR3nt: TGCGCCAGCACCAACAACAGAGAGCAGTACTTC
v_gene: TRBV19; j_gene: TRBJ2-5; d_gene: NA; abundance: NA; CDR3aa: CASRRAGETQYF; CDR3nt: TGTGCCAGCAGGAGGGCGGGGGAGACCCAGTACTTC
v_gene: TRBV5-4; j_gene: TRBJ2-6; d_gene: TRBD2; abundance: once; CDR3aa: CASSLDSASGSLSGANVLTF; CDR3nt: TGTGCCAGCAGCTTGGATTCGGCTAGCGGGAGCCTCTCTGGGGCCAACGTCCTGACTTTC
v_gene: TRBV11-2; j_gene: TRBJ2-7; d_gene: NA; abundance: NA; CDR3aa: CASSLDLVGAYEQYF; CDR3nt: TGTGCCAGCAGCTTAGACCTGGTCGGCGCCTACGAGCAGTACTTC
v_gene: TRBV2; j_gene: TRBJ2-7; d_gene: TRBD2; abundance: once; CDR3aa: CASSAAGGSEQYF; CDR3nt: TGTGCCAGCAGTGCAGCGGGAGGGTCCGAGCAGTACTTC
v_gene: TRBV7-1; j_gene: TRBJ2-4; d_gene: TRBD1; abundance: NA; CDR3aa: CASRTGNIQYF; CDR3nt: TGTGCCAGCAGGACAGGGAACATTCAGTACTTC
v_gene: TRBV25-1; j_gene: TRBJ2-1; d_gene: TRBD2; abundance: NA; CDR3aa: CASSESRTSESSYNEQFF; CDR3nt: TGTGCCAGCAGTGAATCTCGGACTAGCGAGAGCTCCTACAATGAGCAGTTCTTC
v_gene: TRBV7-3; j_gene: TRBJ1-1; d_gene: TRBD1; abundance: NA; CDR3aa: CASSIQTGTEAFF; CDR3nt: TGTGCCAGCAGCATACAGACAGGGACTGAAGCTTTCTTT
v_gene: TRBV29-1; j_gene: TRBJ2-1; d_gene: NA; abundance: few; CDR3aa: CSVEGRGNNEQFF; CDR3nt: TGCAGCGTTGAAGGTCGGGGCAACAATGAGCAGTTCTTC
v_gene: TRBV19; j_gene: TRBJ1-5; d_gene: NA; abundance: NA; CDR3aa: CASSTTWGGNQPQHF; CDR3nt: TGTGCCAGTAGTACGACCTGGGGTGGCAATCAGCCCCAGCATTTT
v_gene: TRBV15; j_gene: TRBJ2-5; d_gene: TRBD2; abundance: NA; CDR3aa: CATSRDRLAGVEETQYF; CDR3nt: TGTGCCACCAGCAGAGATCGGCTAGCGGGAGTAGAAGAGACCCAGTACTTC
v_gene: TRBV5-5; j_gene: TRBJ1-1; d_gene: NA; abundance: NA; CDR3aa: CAARLTELNTEAFF; CDR3nt: TGTGCCGCCCGACTGACAGAACTTAACACTGAAGCTTTCTTT
v_gene: TRBV19; j_gene: TRBJ2-2; d_gene: TRBD1; abundance: NA; CDR3aa: CASRSGWTGVTGELFF; CDR3nt: TGTGCCAGTAGGAGCGGATGGACAGGGGTGACCGGGGAGCTGTTTTTT
v_gene: TRBV5-4; j_gene: TRBJ2-5; d_gene: NA; abundance: NA; CDR3aa: CASSYAEETQYF; CDR3nt: TGTGCCAGCAGCTACGCTGAAGAGACCCAGTACTTC
v_gene: TRBV4-1; j_gene: TRBJ2-6; d_gene: NA; abundance: NA; CDR3aa: CASSQGFADSGANVLTF; CDR3nt: TGCGCCAGCAGCCAAGGTTTTGCGGACTCTGGGGCCAACGTCCTGACTTTC
v_gene: TRBV19; j_gene: TRBJ1-5; d_gene: TRBD1; abundance: NA; CDR3aa: CASRDRAQANQPQHF; CDR3nt: TGTGCCAGCCGGGACAGGGCACAGGCGAATCAGCCCCAGCATTTT
v_gene: TRBV19; j_gene: TRBJ2-1; d_gene: TRBD2; abundance: NA; CDR3aa: CATQKLAGAANEQFF; CDR3nt: TGTGCCACACAAAAACTAGCGGGTGCCGCCAATGAGCAGTTCTTC
v_gene: TRBV6-5; j_gene: TRBJ2-1; d_gene: NA; abundance: few; CDR3aa: CASSYMRGRGDEQFF; CDR3nt: TGTGCCAGCAGTTACATGCGGGGGCGGGGCGATGAGCAGTTCTTC
v_gene: TRBV10-1; j_gene: TRBJ1-1; d_gene: NA; abundance: NA; CDR3aa: CASSAPPDTEAFF; CDR3nt: TGCGCCAGCAGCGCTCCCCCGGACACTGAAGCTTTCTTT
v_gene: TRBV6-1; j_gene: TRBJ1-2; d_gene: NA; abundance: NA; CDR3aa: CGTKGVDYGYTF; CDR3nt: TGTGGGACGAAGGGTGTGGACTATGGCTACACCTTC
v_gene: TRBV28; j_gene: TRBJ1-3; d_gene: TRBD1; abundance: NA; CDR3aa: CASSFPGQGVGNTIYF; CDR3nt: TGTGCCAGCAGCTTTCCGGGACAGGGGGTTGGAAACACCATATATTTT
v_gene: TRBV6-4; j_gene: TRBJ2-7; d_gene: NA; abundance: NA; CDR3aa: CASSAEVDGEQYF; CDR3nt: TGTGCCAGCAGTGCCGAGGTCGACGGCGAGCAGTACTTC
v_gene: TRBV19; j_gene: TRBJ1-1; d_gene: NA; abundance: NA; CDR3aa: CASSISGLLGTEAFF; CDR3nt: TGTGCCAGTAGTATTTCCGGACTCTTGGGCACTGAAGCTTTCTTT
v_gene: TRBV19; j_gene: TRBJ1-5; d_gene: NA; abundance: NA; CDR3aa: CATQRGNSGLLFGTPSNQPQHF; CDR3nt: TGTGCCACCCAGCGCGGGAACTCAGGGTTATTATTCGGTACCCCTAGCAATCAGCCCCAGCATTTT
v_gene: TRBV29-1; j_gene: TRBJ1-5; d_gene: NA; abundance: NA; CDR3aa: CSVGGTNNQPQHF; CDR3nt: TGCAGCGTTGGGGGGACAAACAATCAGCCCCAGCATTTT
v_gene: TRBV28; j_gene: TRBJ2-7; d_gene: TRBD2; abundance: NA; CDR3aa: CASSFLAASYEQYF; CDR3nt: TGTGCCAGCAGTTTTCTAGCGGCATCCTACGAGCAGTACTTC
v_gene: TRBV30; j_gene: TRBJ1-4; d_gene: NA; abundance: few; CDR3aa: CAWRLLGAGAGEKLFF; CDR3nt: TGTGCCTGGAGGCTCCTAGGGGCAGGGGCGGGAGAAAAACTGTTTTTT
v_gene: TRBV28; j_gene: TRBJ2-7; d_gene: TRBD2; abundance: once; CDR3aa: CASSEPSGSYEQYF; CDR3nt: TGTGCCAGCAGTGAACCTAGCGGTTCCTACGAGCAGTACTTC
v_gene: TRBV27; j_gene: TRBJ2-7; d_gene: TRBD1; abundance: once; CDR3aa: CASSSRWDRVRYEQYF; CDR3nt: TGTGCCAGCAGTTCGCGGTGGGACAGGGTTCGGTACGAGCAGTACTTC
v_gene: TRBV5-6; j_gene: TRBJ1-2; d_gene: TRBD1; abundance: NA; CDR3aa: CASRETGAGNPGYTF; CDR3nt: TGTGCCAGCAGGGAGACAGGGGCCGGGAATCCAGGCTACACCTTC
v_gene: TRBV28; j_gene: TRBJ2-7; d_gene: NA; abundance: NA; CDR3aa: CASTNGGAEQYF; CDR3nt: TGTGCCAGCACCAACGGAGGGGCCGAGCAGTACTTC
v_gene: TRBV5-1; j_gene: TRBJ1-1; d_gene: NA; abundance: NA; CDR3aa: CASSLDGGTEAFF; CDR3nt: TGCGCCAGCAGCTTGGACGGAGGTACTGAAGCTTTCTTT
v_gene: TRBV2; j_gene: TRBJ2-2; d_gene: TRBD1; abundance: NA; CDR3aa: CASQGARNTGELFF; CDR3nt: TGTGCCAGCCAGGGGGCGCGTAACACCGGGGAGCTGTTTTTT